Each of the 31 T cell receptor beta chains below was sequenced from the same sample in a study of cytomegalovirus exposure and HLA in healthy donors. Vbeta (60) and Jbeta (13) primers were used in the PCR. Using immunoSEQ multiplex PCR, the repertoire was profiled, and TCRdb retains in-frame clones only, with some absent. The sample has roughly 130,000 clones, roughly 74% seen once; the top ten hold roughly 6%. The specimen sequenced was PBMCs. These receptors all stem from a woman aged 45-59 years in good health and CMV-seropositive.

This rearrangement joins TRBV28 to TRBJ2-6; D remains ambiguous. CDR3 size: 14 residues. The V end was cut by 3 bases, the J end by 2 bases, with 5 bases between. CDR1 is MDHEN, CDR2 SYDVKM, per germline. For the CDR3, the DNA is TGTGCCAGCAGTTTGGCTGCTGGGGCCAACGTCCTGACTTTC. Its translation is CASSLAAGANVLTF.

V and J are TRBV7-2 and TRBJ1-5, with D perhaps TRBD1 (6 bases). Trimming took 6 bases from V and 3 from J, leaving 15 bases between them. Germline-derived CDR1 and CDR2 are SGHTA and FQGNSA. This CDR3 is 15 amino acids long. The CDR3, as DNA: TGTGCCAGCAGGAAACAGGACAGCCCCAATCAGCCCCAGCATTTT. It translates to CASRKQDSPNQPQHF.

The genes are TRBV2 and TRBJ1-1; a possible D gene is TRBD1 (6 bases). Per the germline V gene, CDR1 is SNHLY and CDR2 is FYNNEI. Deletions cut 5 bases from V and 1 base from J, with 8 bases between. This CDR3 is built from 13 residues. The CDR3 DNA reads as TGTGCCAGCAGTCGGGACAAGAACACTGAAGCTTTCTTT. Amino acids: CASSRDKNTEAFF. The variable domain in full, completed from reference TRBV2 and TRBJ1-1, reads EPEVTQTPSHQVTQMGQEVILRCVPISNHLYFYWYRQILGQKVEFLVSFYNNEISEKSEIFDDQFSVERPDGSNFTLKIRSTKLEDSAMYFCASSRDKNTEAFFGQGTRLTVV.

The chain recombines TRBV5-8 with TRBJ2-6; D remains unclear. CDR1 SGHTS and CDR2 YDEGEE come from the germline V gene. This CDR3 region has 15 residues. V was shortened by 0 bases and J by 1 base, with 5 bases between the two germline ends. The CDR3 sequence is CASSLDGSGANVLTF. The CDR3 region has the DNA TGTGCCAGCAGCTTGGACGGGTCTGGGGCCAACGTCCTGACTTTC.

The chain links TRBV30 to TRBJ1-4; D gene unclear. The CDR3 totals 13 residues. The V and J ends lost 8 bases and 4 bases respectively, with 14 bases between them. Looked up from germline, CDR1 is GTSNPN and CDR2 is SVGIG (reference sequence). CDR3 in amino acids: CARAGGGNEKLFF. As DNA, the CDR3 is TGTGCCCGGGCGGGCGGAGGTAATGAAAAACTGTTTTTT.

This clone was counted once. This chain joins TRBV7-4 and TRBJ1-2; 8 bases are shared with TRBD1. The CDR3 extends over 17 amino acids. The germline V gene encodes CDR1 SGHVT and CDR2 SQSDAQ. Unmatched junction bases numbered 9, after V lost 0 bases and J lost 3 bases. In DNA, the CDR3 is TGTGCCAGCAGCTTAGCGCAGGGGACAGGTCCTCACTATGGCTACACCTTC. Encoded protein: CASSLAQGTGPHYGYTF.

This chain links TRBV25-1 with TRBJ2-3; a possible D gene is TRBD1 (5 bases). V was cut by 5 bases and J by 9 bases, with 12 bases left in between. Germline CDR1 MGHDK, CDR2 SYGVNS. The CDR3 has 12 amino acids. The CDR3 sequence is CASSFTGVTQYF. The CDR3, as DNA: TGTGCCAGCAGTTTCACAGGAGTGACGCAGTATTTT.

This clone was seen at least ten times. The chain recombines TRBV30 with TRBJ1-1; tentatively, D is TRBD1 (5 bases). The CDR3 is 14 residues long. Deletions cut 0 bases from V and 8 bases from J, with 16 bases between. Germline loops: CDR1 GTSNPN, CDR2 SVGIG (reference sequence). In DNA form, the CDR3 reads TGTGCCTGGAGTGTCGGCAGGGATAGTTTCGAAGCTTTCTTT. Residues: CAWSVGRDSFEAFF.

The CDR3 here is CASSPGDRRNQPQHF. Here the CDR3 DNA reads TGTGCCAGCAGCCCGGGGGACCGACGTAATCAGCCCCAGCATTTT. The gene calls are TRBV5-8 and TRBJ1-5; maybe TRBD1 (5 bases). Germline V gene sequence: CDR1 SGHTS, CDR2 YDEGEE. V lost 4 bases, J lost 4 bases, and 15 bases lay in between. The CDR3 contains 15 residues. The entire variable domain, with the rest obtained from reference TRBV5-8 and TRBJ1-5, is as follows: EAGVTQSPTHLIKTRGQQATLRCSPISGHTSVYWYQQALGLGLQFLLWYDEGEERNRGNFPPRFSGRQFPNYSSELNVNALELEDSALYLCASSPGDRRNQPQHFGDGTRLSIL.

Notes on this clone: The junction departs from germline at one end; a sequencing error may be responsible. The same CDR3 also results from other DNA sequences found in this sample. This CDR3 reads CASSLGGGDTEAFF. CDR3 DNA: TGTGCCAGCAGCTTGGGCGGGGGTGATACTGAAGCTTTCTTC. The V call is TRBV7-6, the J call TRBJ1-1; D is possibly TRBD1 (5 bases). The CDR3 loop spans 14 amino acids. CDR1 and CDR2 (germline): SGHVS, FNYEAQ.

The chain couples TRBV7-2 to TRBJ2-3, with a tentative D call TRBD2 (7 bases). Trimming took off 0 bases at V and 6 bases at J, with 13 bases between the two ends. This CDR3 is 15 amino acids long. Germline V CDR1 and CDR2: SGHTA, FQGNSA. The CDR3, as DNA: TGTGCCAGCAGCTTAGCGGGGGGGCCATGGGATACGCAGTATTTT. It encodes CASSLAGGPWDTQYF.

The rearrangement uses TRBV7-9 and TRBJ1-4, with 9 bases lining up with TRBD1. The CDR3 covers 16 residues. Germline trimming cut 5 bases from V and 8 bases from J; bases unmatched to any gene: 12. Germline values: CDR1 SEHNR, CDR2 FQNEAQ (reference sequence). CDR3 in amino acids: CASSPGTGPFGEKLFF. As DNA, the CDR3 is TGTGCCAGCAGCCCCGGGACAGGGCCTTTTGGGGAAAAACTGTTTTTT.

The chain combines TRBV14 with TRBJ1-6; 8 bases agree with TRBD1. This CDR3 region has 16 residues. Germline CDR1 is SGHDN and CDR2 is FVKESK. Unmatched junction bases numbered 8, after V lost 5 bases and J lost 5 bases. CDR3 bases: TGTGCCAGCAGCTCCGACAGGGGCTGGGATAATTCACCCCTCCACTTT. This codes for CASSSDRGWDNSPLHF.

This clone occurred a few times. The chain carries TRBV6-1 and TRBJ2-1; 8 bases align to TRBD2. V lost 0 bases and J lost 4; bases outside the gene matches: 5. The CDR3 length is 16 residues. In germline, CDR1 is MNHNS, CDR2 SASEGT. The CDR3: CASSEAIAGFYNEQFF. The CDR3 DNA is TGTGCCAGCAGTGAAGCGATAGCGGGGTTTTACAATGAGCAGTTCTTC.

The chain joins TRBV7-6 to TRBJ1-2; D unresolved. This CDR3 region has 14 residues. In germline, CDR1 is SGHVS, CDR2 FNYEAQ. The V and J ends lost 5 bases and 4 bases respectively, with 14 bases between them. The CDR3 sequence: CASSPTPTSYGYTF. The DNA of the CDR3 is TGTGCCAGCAGCCCTACACCGACTAGCTATGGCTACACCTTC.

The chain carries TRBV5-4 and TRBJ2-7, with 7 nucleotides matching TRBD2. This CDR3 spans 15 amino acids. V was pared by 4 bases and J by 2 bases, with 9 bases of the junction left unmatched. Germline V lookup: CDR1 SGHNT, CDR2 YYREEE (reference sequence). The CDR3 nucleotides read TGTGCCAGCAGCGGAACTAGCGCCCCCGCCTACGAGCAGTACTTC. Protein: CASSGTSAPAYEQYF.

About this clone itself: At one of its ends the junction is not consistent with the germline gene, which may arise from a read error. The chain has TRBV4-1 and TRBJ1-1; D not resolved. CDR1 and CDR2 from the germline V gene are MGHRA and YSYEKL. The CDR3 contains 15 residues. This CDR3 reads CPSSHNRVMDTEAFF. As DNA, the CDR3 is TGCCCCAGCAGCCATAACCGGGTTATGGACACTGAAGCTTTCTTT.

The V call is TRBV9, the J call TRBJ2-1, with 9 bases that match TRBD2. J was trimmed by 6 bases and V by 0 bases; bases with no gene match: 4. Germline assignment: CDR1 SGDLS and CDR2 YYNGEE. This CDR3 is 15 amino acids long. The CDR3 bases are TGTGCCAGCAGCGTAGTAGCGGGGGCCACCAATGAGCAGTTCTTC. Its translation is CASSVVAGATNEQFF.

This clone was recorded only once. The chain uses TRBV7-2 and TRBJ2-1, with 13 bases that match TRBD2. CDR1 SGHTA and CDR2 FQGNSA come from the germline V gene. The CDR3 length is 16 residues. The ends lost 5 bases at V and 10 bases at J; junction bases unmatched: 11. CDR3 sequence reads: CASSPRTSGGVMEQFF. The CDR3 DNA reads as TGTGCCAGCAGCCCGAGAACTAGCGGGGGGGTCATGGAGCAGTTCTTC.

This sequence joins TRBV4-1 and TRBJ2-1; 10 positions agree with TRBD2. V was clipped by 1 base and J by 10 bases; unmatched bases: 10. Germline V gene sequence: CDR1 MGHRA, CDR2 YSYEKL. The CDR3 runs 16 residues. Written as DNA, the CDR3 is TGCGCCAGCAGCCAAGCGAGCGGAGCGGGGGGGGGCGAGCAGTTCTTC. Its protein product is CASSQASGAGGGEQFF.

This sequence joins TRBV6-1 and TRBJ2-2; D might be TRBD1 (5 bases). With 2 bases removed from V and 3 bases from J, the gap between germline ends came to 13 bases. Germline CDR1 and CDR2: MNHNS and SASEGT. The CDR3 runs to 16 residues. CDR3 sequence: CASSERAGWDTGELFF. The CDR3 DNA is TGTGCCAGCAGTGAAAGGGCAGGGTGGGACACCGGGGAGCTGTTTTTT.

This clone was found a few times. The chain recombines TRBV2 with TRBJ2-1; TRBD1 matches 7 bases. Germline values: CDR1 SNHLY, CDR2 FYNNEI. The CDR3 covers 14 residues. The V segment lost 7 bases and the J segment 0 bases; nucleotides outside the gene matches: 3. In DNA, the CDR3 is TGTGCCAGCACCGGACAGGTCTCCTACAATGAGCAGTTCTTC. As protein: CASTGQVSYNEQFF.

This clone was seen a few times. The chain couples TRBV6-1 to TRBJ1-1; possibly TRBD1 for D (6 bases). Germline-derived CDR1 and CDR2 are MNHNS and SASEGT. V was cut by 5 bases and J by 7 bases, with 14 bases left in between. The CDR3 spans 13 residues. CDR3 region: CASSTSGGGEAFF. The DNA for the CDR3 is TGTGCCAGCAGTACATCGGGGGGCGGTGAAGCTTTCTTT.

The genes are TRBV11-2 and TRBJ2-1, with unresolved D. V was trimmed by 6 bases and J by 6 bases, leaving 12 bases between them. The germline V gene has CDR1 SGHAT and CDR2 FQNNGV. This CDR3 spans 13 amino acids. CDR3 in DNA: TGTGCCAGCAGTTCCGGTCGAGGCAATGAGCAGTTCTTC. Amino acid sequence: CASSSGRGNEQFF.

This clone was found a few times. The chain is built from TRBV21-1 and TRBJ1-1; TRBD1, as called in the table, went unchecked against the DNA. TRBV21-1 is recorded as a pseudogene. The CDR3 is made up of 18 amino acids. The CDR3: CASSKIQGLCSMNTEAFF. The CDR3 DNA is TGTGCCAGCAGCAAAATACAGGGCCTGTGTTCAATGAACACTGAAGCTTTCTTT.

The V call is TRBV5-1, the J call TRBJ1-1, with 9 nucleotides matching TRBD1. V was clipped by 3 bases and J by 4 bases; unmatched bases: 10. Germline assignment: CDR1 SGHRS and CDR2 YFSETQ. CDR3 length: 16 amino acids. This chain's CDR3 is CASSYTGTGSGTEAFF. The CDR3 DNA is TGCGCCAGCAGCTATACCGGGACAGGGAGCGGCACTGAAGCTTTCTTT. Combining the CDR3 with reference TRBV5-1 and TRBJ1-1 gives the whole variable domain KAGVTQTPRYLIKTRGQQVTLSCSPISGHRSVSWYQQTPGQGLQFLFEYFSETQRNKGNFPGRFSGRQFSNSRSEMNVSTLELGDSALYLCASSYTGTGSGTEAFFGQGTRLTVV.

V gene TRBV6-1 combines with J gene TRBJ1-2; 8 bases map to TRBD1. Per the germline V gene, CDR1 is MNHNS and CDR2 is SASEGT. The CDR3 totals 13 residues. The V and J ends lost 7 bases and 0 bases, in that order; junction bases with no gene match: 1. The CDR3 reads CASKDRANYGYTF. The CDR3 nucleotides are TGTGCCAGCAAGGACAGGGCTAACTATGGCTACACCTTC.

This clone has only a few counts. The chain employs TRBV27 and TRBJ2-7; D perhaps matches TRBD2 (6 bases). In germline, CDR1 is MNHEY, CDR2 SMNVEV (reference sequence). Deletions cut 1 base from V and 4 bases from J, with 17 bases between. The CDR3 runs to 16 residues. The CDR3 here is CASSLLDPSVGYEQYF. CDR3 nucleotides: TGTGCCAGCAGTTTATTAGATCCTAGCGTAGGATACGAGCAGTACTTC.

This clone was picked up a small number of times. This chain uses TRBV7-2 with TRBJ2-1; D is uncertain. The CDR3 is 13 residues long. V lost 3 bases and J 7 bases, leaving 10 bases between the germline ends. Germline loops: CDR1 SGHTA, CDR2 FQGNSA. The CDR3 reads CASSFVGANEQFF. DNA of the CDR3: TGTGCCAGCAGCTTCGTAGGAGCTAATGAGCAGTTCTTC.

The chain couples TRBV5-4 to TRBJ2-7; 7 positions match TRBD1. V gave up 3 bases and J gave up 5 bases; unmatched junction bases: 11. The CDR3 spans 15 residues. Per germline, CDR1 SGHNT and CDR2 YYREEE (reference sequence). Here the CDR3 reads CASSSRNRGVNEQYF. The CDR3 DNA reads TGTGCCAGCAGCTCTCGGAACAGGGGAGTAAACGAGCAGTACTTC.

The sample holds a few counts of this clone. The chain joins TRBV27 to TRBJ2-2; 9 bases are a match to TRBD2. Germline CDR1 and CDR2: MNHEY and SMNVEV (reference sequence). CDR3 length: 16 residues. Trimming at V came to 3 bases and at J to 8 bases, leaving 10 bases not matched to a gene. Here the CDR3 DNA reads TGTGCCAGCAGTTTGAGTGGACTAGCGAGGGAAGGGGAGCTGTTTTTT. The encoded protein is CASSLSGLAREGELFF.